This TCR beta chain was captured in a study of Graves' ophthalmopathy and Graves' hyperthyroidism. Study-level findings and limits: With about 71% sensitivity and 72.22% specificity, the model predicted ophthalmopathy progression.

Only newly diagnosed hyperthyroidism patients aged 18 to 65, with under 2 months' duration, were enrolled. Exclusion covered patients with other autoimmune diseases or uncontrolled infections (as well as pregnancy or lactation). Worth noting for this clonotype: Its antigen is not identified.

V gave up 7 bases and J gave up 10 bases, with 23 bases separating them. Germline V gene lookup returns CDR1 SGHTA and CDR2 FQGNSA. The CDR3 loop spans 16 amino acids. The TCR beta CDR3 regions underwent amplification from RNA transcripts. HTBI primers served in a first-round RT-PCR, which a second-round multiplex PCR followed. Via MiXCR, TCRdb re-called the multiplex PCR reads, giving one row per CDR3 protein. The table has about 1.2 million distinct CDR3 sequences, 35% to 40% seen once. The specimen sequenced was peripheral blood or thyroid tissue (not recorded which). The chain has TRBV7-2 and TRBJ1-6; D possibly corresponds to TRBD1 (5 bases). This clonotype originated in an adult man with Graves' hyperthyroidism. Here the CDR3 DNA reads TGTGCCAGCACTTCCCTCGGCGACAGTTTTAACTCACCCCTCCACTTT. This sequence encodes CASTSLGDSFNSPLHF.